This entry is about one T cell receptor (beta chain). Its antigen is still unknown. The entry originates in a study of blood T cells in healthy people across ages. Findings of the study overall: Naive and antigen-experienced cells were not separated, limiting conclusive comparison. Older age went with lower TCR beta diversity per million T cells, in a roughly linear way.

The second PCR ran about 6 to 12 cycles with a sample-barcoded 5' primer and J-beta primers. TCRdb reprocessed the 5' RACE reads with MiXCR, giving one entry per CDR3 protein. Of about 720,000 distinct CDR3 sequences detected, 20% to 30% appear once; the ten largest clones hold more than 3%. This CDR3 has 17 amino acids. Germline-derived CDR1 and CDR2 are LNHNV and YYDKDF (reference sequence). V shed 0 bases and J shed 0 bases, with 11 bases lying between them. These data were likewise used in another study, on T cells of mothers and their children. That source reports: Compared with unrelated pairs, related mother-child pairs had slightly higher, non-significant overlap.

What was sequenced was blood. This receptor was identified in a boy under 18 in good health. The rearrangement joins TRBV15 to TRBJ1-4, with unresolved D. CDR3 in amino acids: CATSRDGGVATNEKLFF. The CDR3 DNA is TGTGCCACCAGCAGAGATGGAGGAGTTGCAACTAATGAAAAACTGTTTTTT. The whole variable domain, remainder taken from reference TRBV15 and TRBJ1-4, is DAMVIQNPRYQVTQFGKPVTLSCSQTLNHNVMYWYQQKSSQAPKLLFHYYDKDFNNEADTPDNFQSRRPNTSFCFLDIRSPGLGDTAMYLCATSRDGGVATNEKLFFGSGTQLSVL.